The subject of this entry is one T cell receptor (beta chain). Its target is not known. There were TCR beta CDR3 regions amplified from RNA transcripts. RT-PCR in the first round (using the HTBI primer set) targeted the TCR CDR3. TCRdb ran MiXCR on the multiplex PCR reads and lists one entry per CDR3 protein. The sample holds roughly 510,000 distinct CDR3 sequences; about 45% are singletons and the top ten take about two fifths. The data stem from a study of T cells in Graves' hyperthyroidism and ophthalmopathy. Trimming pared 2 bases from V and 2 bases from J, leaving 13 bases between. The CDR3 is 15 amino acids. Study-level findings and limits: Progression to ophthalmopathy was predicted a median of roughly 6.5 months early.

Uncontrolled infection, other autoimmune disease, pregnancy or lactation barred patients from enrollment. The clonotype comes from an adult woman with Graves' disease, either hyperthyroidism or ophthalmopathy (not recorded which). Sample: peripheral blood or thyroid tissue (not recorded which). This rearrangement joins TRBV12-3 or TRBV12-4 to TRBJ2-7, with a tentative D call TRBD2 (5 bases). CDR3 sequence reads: CASSLSGNPTYEQYF. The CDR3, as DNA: TGTGCCAGCAGTTTATCCGGGAACCCTACCTACGAGCAGTACTTC.